The clone carrying this T cell receptor (beta chain) was seen once. This entry belongs to a study of OX40 agonist ivuxolimab in advanced cancers. The germline CDR1 and CDR2 sequences are SNHLY and FYNNEI. The CDR3 runs 16 residues. V was clipped by 8 bases and J by 2 bases, with 19 bases between them. TCRdb's table, derived via immunoSEQ multiplex PCR, lists solely in-frame clones and lacks some. Of some 25,000 clones in the sample, more than 70% were seen once. The TCR comes from an adult with an advanced solid tumor such as melanoma, head and neck, liver or kidney cancer. This sequence joins TRBV2 and TRBJ1-5, with D tentatively TRBD1 (5 bases). Sequencing used CD4+ or CD8+ T cells sorted from blood, obtained in a trial of the OX40 agonist ivuxolimab. CDR3: CASDHPFTGRNQPQHF. CDR3 nucleotides: TGTGCCAGCGATCATCCGTTCACAGGCCGCAATCAGCCCCAGCATTTT. Full variable domain (missing parts from reference TRBV2 and TRBJ1-5): EPEVTQTPSHQVTQMGQEVILRCVPISNHLYFYWYRQILGQKVEFLVSFYNNEISEKSEIFDDQFSVERPDGSNFTLKIRSTKLEDSAMYFCASDHPFTGRNQPQHFGDGTRLSIL.